This TCR beta chain was captured by sequencing in a study of blood T cell repertoires in COVID-19. Across the study: T cells, B-cell-depleted T cells, or PBMCs supplied cDNA or gDNA.

In the original processing: Counts of nucleated cells, estimated from reference gene primer amplification, were obtained. TCRdb keeps only in-frame clones here, not all; method: immunoSEQ multiplex PCR. Clone size and the V and J calls come from that table; the DNA yielded D and trimming. The repertoire consists of some 200,000 clones, with over 75% occurring once and the leading ten covering 2.5%. V shed 1 base, J shed 1 base, and the junction held 4 bases outside the gene matches. This CDR3 has 19 residues. CDR1 SGHVS and CDR2 FNYEAQ come from the germline V gene. The chain uses TRBV7-6 and TRBJ2-2, with TRBD2 matching 15 bases. What was sequenced was peripheral blood. The receptor was isolated from a middle-aged man with active or convalescent COVID-19. Here the CDR3 reads CASSLVPGLAGGNTGELFF. In nucleotides, the CDR3 is TGTGCCAGCAGCTTAGTCCCGGGACTAGCGGGGGGGAACACCGGGGAGCTGTTTTTT.